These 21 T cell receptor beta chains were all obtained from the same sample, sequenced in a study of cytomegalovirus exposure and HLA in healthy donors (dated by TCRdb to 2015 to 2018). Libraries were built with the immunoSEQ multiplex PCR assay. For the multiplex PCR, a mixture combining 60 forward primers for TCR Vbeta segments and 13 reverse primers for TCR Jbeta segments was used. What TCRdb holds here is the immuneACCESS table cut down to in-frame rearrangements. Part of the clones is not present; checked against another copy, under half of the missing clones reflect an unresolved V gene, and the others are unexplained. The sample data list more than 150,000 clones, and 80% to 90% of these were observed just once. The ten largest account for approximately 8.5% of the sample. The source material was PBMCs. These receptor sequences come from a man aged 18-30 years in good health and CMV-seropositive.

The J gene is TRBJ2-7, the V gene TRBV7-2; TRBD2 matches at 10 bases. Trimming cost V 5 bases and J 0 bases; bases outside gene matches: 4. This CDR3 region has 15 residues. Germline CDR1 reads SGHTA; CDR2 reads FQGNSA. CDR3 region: CASSAERGGSYEQYF. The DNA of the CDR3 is TGTGCCAGCAGCGCGGAGCGGGGGGGCTCCTACGAGCAGTACTTC.

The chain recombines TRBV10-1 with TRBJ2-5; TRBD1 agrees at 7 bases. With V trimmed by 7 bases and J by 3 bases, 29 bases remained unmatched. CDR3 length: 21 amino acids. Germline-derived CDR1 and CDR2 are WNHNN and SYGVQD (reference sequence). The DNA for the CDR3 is TGCGCCAGCATAGAGGCCCTAGACGTCGACGAAATAAGGGGGCGTAAAGAGACCCAGTACTTC. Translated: CASIEALDVDEIRGRKETQYF.

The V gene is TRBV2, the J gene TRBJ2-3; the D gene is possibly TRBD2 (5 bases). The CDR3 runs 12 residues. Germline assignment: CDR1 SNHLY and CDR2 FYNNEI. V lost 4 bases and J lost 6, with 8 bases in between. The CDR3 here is CASSGGRDTQYF. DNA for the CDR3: TGTGCCAGCAGTGGCGGGCGGGATACGCAGTATTTT. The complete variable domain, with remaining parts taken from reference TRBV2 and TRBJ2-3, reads EPEVTQTPSHQVTQMGQEVILRCVPISNHLYFYWYRQILGQKVEFLVSFYNNEISEKSEIFDDQFSVERPDGSNFTLKIRSTKLEDSAMYFCASSGGRDTQYFGPGTRLTVL.

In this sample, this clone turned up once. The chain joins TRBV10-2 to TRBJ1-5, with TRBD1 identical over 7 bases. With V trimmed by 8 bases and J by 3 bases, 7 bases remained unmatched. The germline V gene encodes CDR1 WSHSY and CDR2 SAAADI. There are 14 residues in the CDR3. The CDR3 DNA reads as TGCGCCAGCGGGACAGACCTCATCAATCAGCCCCAGCATTTT. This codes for CASGTDLINQPQHF.

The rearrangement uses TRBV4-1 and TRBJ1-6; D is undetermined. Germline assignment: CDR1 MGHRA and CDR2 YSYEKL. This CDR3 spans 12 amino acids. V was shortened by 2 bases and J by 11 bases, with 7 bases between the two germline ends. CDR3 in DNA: TGCGCCAGCAGCCAACCTCAGACACCCCTCCACTTT. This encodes CASSQPQTPLHF.

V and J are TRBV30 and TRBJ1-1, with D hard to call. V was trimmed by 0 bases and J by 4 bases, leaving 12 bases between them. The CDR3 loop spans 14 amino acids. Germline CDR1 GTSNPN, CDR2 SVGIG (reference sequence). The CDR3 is CAWSVSRNPTEAFF. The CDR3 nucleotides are TGTGCCTGGAGTGTATCCAGGAACCCCACTGAAGCTTTCTTT.

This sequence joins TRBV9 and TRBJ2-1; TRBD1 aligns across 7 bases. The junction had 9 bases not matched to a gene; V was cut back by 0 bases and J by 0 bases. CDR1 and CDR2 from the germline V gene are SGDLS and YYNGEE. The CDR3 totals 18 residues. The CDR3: CASSVGGQTVNSYNEQFF. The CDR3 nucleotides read TGTGCCAGCAGCGTAGGGGGACAGACAGTGAACTCCTACAATGAGCAGTTCTTC.

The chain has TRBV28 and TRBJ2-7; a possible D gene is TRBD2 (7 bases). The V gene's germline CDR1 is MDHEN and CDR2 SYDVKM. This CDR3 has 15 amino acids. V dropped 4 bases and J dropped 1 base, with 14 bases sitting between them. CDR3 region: CASSSGGPLSYEQYF. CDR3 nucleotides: TGTGCCAGCAGTTCGGGGGGCCCCTTGTCCTACGAGCAGTACTTC.

The CDR3 region is CASSELAVYTGELFF. For the CDR3, the DNA is TGTGCCAGCAGTGAACTAGCTGTTTACACCGGGGAGCTGTTTTTT. This sequence joins TRBV2 and TRBJ2-2, with D tentatively TRBD2 (5 bases). Germline lookup yields CDR1 SNHLY and CDR2 FYNNEI. The CDR3 has 15 residues. The V end was cut by 2 bases, the J end by 3 bases, with 10 bases between.

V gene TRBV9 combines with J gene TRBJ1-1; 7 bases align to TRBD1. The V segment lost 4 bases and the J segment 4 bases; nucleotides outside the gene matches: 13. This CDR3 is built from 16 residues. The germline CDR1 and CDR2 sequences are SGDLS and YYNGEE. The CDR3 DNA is TGTGCCAGCAGCCCTATGGGGGACAGAGGTGGCACTGAAGCTTTCTTT. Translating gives CASSPMGDRGGTEAFF.

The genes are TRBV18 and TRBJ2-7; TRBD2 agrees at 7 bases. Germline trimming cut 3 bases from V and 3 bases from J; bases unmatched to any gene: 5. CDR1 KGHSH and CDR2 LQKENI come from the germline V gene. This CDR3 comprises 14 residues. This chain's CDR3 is CASSPPGGFYEQYF. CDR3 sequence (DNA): TGTGCCAGCTCACCGCCCGGGGGGTTCTACGAGCAGTACTTC.

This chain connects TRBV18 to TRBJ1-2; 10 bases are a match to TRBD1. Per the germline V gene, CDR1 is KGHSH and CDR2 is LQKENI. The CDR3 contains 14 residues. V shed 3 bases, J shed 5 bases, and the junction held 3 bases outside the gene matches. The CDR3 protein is CASSPEGQGYGYTF. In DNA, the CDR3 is TGTGCCAGCTCACCGGAGGGACAGGGGTATGGCTACACCTTC.

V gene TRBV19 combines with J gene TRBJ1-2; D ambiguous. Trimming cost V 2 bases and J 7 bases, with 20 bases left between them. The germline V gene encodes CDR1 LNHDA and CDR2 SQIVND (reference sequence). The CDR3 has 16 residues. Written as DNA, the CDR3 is TGTGCCAGTAGTATAAACCAGTTAAGTGCCCCTTTTGGCTACACCTTC. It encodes CASSINQLSAPFGYTF.

Written as DNA, the CDR3 is TGTGCCACCAGCCGAAGGCAGAGGTCGGGTCAGCCCCAGCATTTT. This codes for CATSRRQRSGQPQHF. The chain is built from TRBV15 and TRBJ1-5; D is undetermined. Germline CDR1 is LNHNV and CDR2 is YYDKDF (reference sequence). The CDR3 consists of 15 residues. V lost 5 bases and J 6 bases, leaving 17 bases between the germline ends.

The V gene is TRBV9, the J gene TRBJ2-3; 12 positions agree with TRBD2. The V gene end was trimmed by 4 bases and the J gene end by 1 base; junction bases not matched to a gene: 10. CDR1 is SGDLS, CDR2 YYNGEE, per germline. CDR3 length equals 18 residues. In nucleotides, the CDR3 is TGTGCCAGCAGCCCAGGACTAGCGGGGACCTCTGGCACAGATACGCAGTATTTT. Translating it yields CASSPGLAGTSGTDTQYF.

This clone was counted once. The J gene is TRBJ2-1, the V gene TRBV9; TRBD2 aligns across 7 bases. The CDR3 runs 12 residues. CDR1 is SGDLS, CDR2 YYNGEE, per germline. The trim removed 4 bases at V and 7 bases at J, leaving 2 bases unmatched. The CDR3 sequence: CASSYGGNEQFF. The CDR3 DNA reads TGTGCCAGCAGCTACGGGGGGAATGAGCAGTTCTTC.

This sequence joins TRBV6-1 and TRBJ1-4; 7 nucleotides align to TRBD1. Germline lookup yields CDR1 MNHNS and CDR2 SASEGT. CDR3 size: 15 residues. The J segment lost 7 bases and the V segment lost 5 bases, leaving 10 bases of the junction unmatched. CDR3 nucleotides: TGTGCCAGCAGTCAGAACAGGGGCTTAAGTGAAAAACTGTTTTTT. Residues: CASSQNRGLSEKLFF.

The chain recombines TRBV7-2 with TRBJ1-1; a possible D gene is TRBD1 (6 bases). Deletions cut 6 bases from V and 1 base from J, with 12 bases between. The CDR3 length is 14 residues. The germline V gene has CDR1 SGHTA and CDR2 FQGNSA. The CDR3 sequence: CASRGTPGNTEAFF. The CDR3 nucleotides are TGTGCCAGCAGGGGGACACCTGGGAACACTGAAGCTTTCTTT.

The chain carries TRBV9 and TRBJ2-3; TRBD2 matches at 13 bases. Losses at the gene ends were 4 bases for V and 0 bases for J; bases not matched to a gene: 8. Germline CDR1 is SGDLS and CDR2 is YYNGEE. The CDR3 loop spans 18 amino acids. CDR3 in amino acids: CASSLGTSGATSTDTQYF. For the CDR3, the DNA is TGTGCCAGCAGCCTAGGGACTAGCGGGGCTACTAGCACAGATACGCAGTATTTT.

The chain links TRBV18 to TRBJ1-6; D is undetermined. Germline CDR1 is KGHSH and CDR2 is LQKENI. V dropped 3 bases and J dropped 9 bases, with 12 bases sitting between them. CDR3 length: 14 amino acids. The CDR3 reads CASSPEPSGSPLHF. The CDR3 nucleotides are TGTGCCAGCTCACCGGAGCCTTCGGGTTCACCCCTCCACTTT. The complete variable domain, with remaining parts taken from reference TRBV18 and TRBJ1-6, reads NAGVMQNPRHLVRRRGQEARLRCSPMKGHSHVYWYRQLPEEGLKFMVYLQKENIIDESGMPKERFSAEFPKEGPSILRIQQVVRGDSAAYFCASSPEPSGSPLHFGNGTRLTVT.

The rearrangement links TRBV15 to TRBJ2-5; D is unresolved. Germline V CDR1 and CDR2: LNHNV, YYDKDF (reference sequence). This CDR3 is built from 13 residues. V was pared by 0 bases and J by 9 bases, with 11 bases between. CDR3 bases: TGTGCCACCAGCAGAGATCTGGTGGAGTCCCAGTACTTC. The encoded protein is CATSRDLVESQYF.